The entry that follows covers one TCR beta chain sequence. Antigen unknown. Trimming pared 7 bases from V and 0 bases from J, leaving 15 bases between. Germline CDR1 reads SNHLY; CDR2 reads FYNNEI. The CDR3 extends over 15 amino acids. The data derive from a study of CD8 T cells in Susac syndrome. Study-wide findings and caveats: CD4+ repertoires of Susac syndrome patients lacked detectable clonal expansion.

RNA amounts of roughly 0.5 to 1 ug underwent reverse transcription with random hexamers. immunoSEQ multiplex PCR amplified TCR beta CDR3 across 54 Vbeta, 13 Jbeta. Using its own MiXCR run on the immunoSEQ multiplex PCR reads, TCRdb lists one record per CDR3 protein. Among 170,000 or so distinct CDR3 sequences listed, about 93% were seen once. The genes are TRBV2 and TRBJ1-2, with a possible D match to TRBD1 (5 bases). This clonotype was sampled from a human donor with Susac syndrome. The material sequenced was CD4+ T cells from PBMCs. The DNA of the CDR3 is TGTGCCAGCAAACGAAGGGGAGAAGCTAACTATGGCTACACCTTC. It yields the protein CASKRRGEANYGYTF.